This TCR beta chain was recovered during a study of T cells in Graves' hyperthyroidism and ophthalmopathy. Broader study findings: Among clonotypes expanded in thyroid above 0.001, most were also found in blood.

TCR beta CDR3 regions were amplified from RNA transcripts. The HTBI primer set drove a first-round RT-PCR of the TCR CDR3. TCRdb called the multiplex PCR reads again in MiXCR, with one record for every CDR3 protein. The table records approximately 690,000 distinct CDR3 sequences, less than 25% of them present only once. Deletions cut 0 bases from V and 6 bases from J, with 14 bases between. The CDR3 is 16 residues long. This clonotype was detected only a few times. Its antigen is unidentified. Patients having uncontrolled infection, another autoimmune disease, pregnancy or lactation were not included. The chain carries TRBV12-3 or TRBV12-4 and TRBJ2-2; the D is unclear. The sequence came from a man younger than 45 with Graves' ophthalmopathy. The sequencing input was blood. Here the CDR3 DNA reads TGTGCCAGCAGTTTAGCCGCGTGGGGAATGCCCGGGGAGCTGTTTTTT. Protein: CASSLAAWGMPGELFF.